The 21 T cell receptor beta chains presented below share a single source sample, sequenced in a study of T-cell memory formation after mild COVID-19. TCRdb recomputed calls from the 5' RACE reads with MiXCR, one row per CDR3 protein. The table includes about 130,000 distinct CDR3 sequences, roughly 15% detected once. Sequenced sample: PBMCs or a T cell subset sorted from them (not recorded which). The receptors stem from an adult woman who had mild COVID-19 (a few samples of this study predate the infection). Cell type and time point are not known.

This chain joins TRBV29-1 and TRBJ2-3; 12 nucleotides line up with TRBD2. Trimming removed 4 bases from V and 3 bases from J; junction bases left unmatched: 5. Germline V CDR1 and CDR2: SQVTM, ANQGSEA. The CDR3 has 15 residues. CDR3 DNA: TGCAGCGTTGTCCTAGCGGGGGGGCAAACAGATACGCAGTATTTT. This encodes CSVVLAGGQTDTQYF.

V is TRBV15 and J is TRBJ2-1, with D hard to call. V lost 0 bases, J lost 0 bases, and 9 bases lay in between. The CDR3 length is 16 residues. Germline CDR1 is LNHNV and CDR2 is YYDKDF (reference sequence). The chain's CDR3 is CATSRDPISSYNEQFF. Here the CDR3 DNA reads TGTGCCACCAGCAGAGACCCTATCAGCTCCTACAATGAGCAGTTCTTC. Filled out from reference TRBV15 and TRBJ2-1, the complete variable domain reads DAMVIQNPRYQVTQFGKPVTLSCSQTLNHNVMYWYQQKSSQAPKLLFHYYDKDFNNEADTPDNFQSRRPNTSFCFLDIRSPGLGDTAMYLCATSRDPISSYNEQFFGPGTRLTVL.

There are a few counts of this clonotype. The V and J genes are TRBV19 and TRBJ2-1; weak D call: TRBD2 (5 bases). The ends were cut back, 4 bases at V and 8 bases at J, with 6 bases in the middle. CDR1 and CDR2 from the germline V gene are LNHDA and SQIVND (reference sequence). The CDR3 spans 11 residues. The CDR3 DNA reads TGTGCCAGTAGTAAGAGGGATGAGCAGTTCTTC. Its protein is CASSKRDEQFF.

V and J are TRBV12-3 or TRBV12-4 and TRBJ1-2, with D unclear. The length of the CDR3 is 11 residues. Trimming took off 0 bases at V and 8 bases at J, with 4 bases between the two ends. CDR3 loop: CASSLALGYTF. Written as DNA, the CDR3 is TGTGCCAGCAGTTTAGCTCTCGGCTACACCTTC.

The chain has TRBV6-1 and TRBJ1-1; D not certain. Per germline, CDR1 MNHNS and CDR2 SASEGT. The CDR3 sequence is 11 residues long. V was shortened by 6 bases and J by 2 bases, with 4 bases between the two germline ends. The CDR3 DNA sequence: TGTGCCAGCAGGACAAACACTGAAGCTTTCTTT. Encoded protein: CASRTNTEAFF.

The V gene is TRBV4-3, the J gene TRBJ1-2, with unresolved D. V lost 4 bases and J lost 2, with 8 bases in between. Germline V gives CDR1 LGHNA, CDR2 YSLEER. This CDR3 region has 13 residues. The CDR3: CASSPDWNYGYTF. Written as DNA, the CDR3 is TGCGCCAGCAGCCCCGACTGGAACTATGGCTACACCTTC.

J is TRBJ1-1 and V is TRBV5-1, with 8 positions matching TRBD1. V was clipped by 2 bases and J by 1 base; unmatched bases: 1. The CDR3 runs 14 residues. Germline values: CDR1 SGHRS, CDR2 YFSETQ. For the CDR3, the DNA is TGCGCCAGCAGCTTCGACAGGGGGAACACTGAAGCTTTCTTT. Its protein product is CASSFDRGNTEAFF.

This chain links TRBV5-1 with TRBJ2-7; perhaps D is TRBD1 or TRBD2 (5 bases each). The CDR3 is 14 residues long. Germline CDR1 SGHRS, CDR2 YFSETQ. Trimming took off 4 bases at V and 2 bases at J, with 13 bases between the two ends. CDR3 sequence reads: CASSGGRDAYEQYF. The CDR3 DNA sequence: TGCGCCAGCAGCGGTGGCAGGGACGCCTACGAGCAGTACTTC.

This chain uses TRBV5-1 with TRBJ1-2, with 7 bases matching TRBD1. This CDR3 contains 12 residues. V shed 3 bases and J 7 bases; nucleotides not matched to a gene: 3. CDR1 is SGHRS and CDR2 is YFSETQ in the germline V gene. In DNA form, the CDR3 reads TGCGCCAGCAGCTGGGACAGTTCTGGCTACACCTTC. Translated: CASSWDSSGYTF.

The chain joins TRBV7-9 to TRBJ2-3, with no clear D. The CDR3 has 17 residues. Trimming took 3 bases from V and 0 from J, leaving 16 bases between them. Germline V gives CDR1 SEHNR, CDR2 FQNEAQ (reference sequence). CDR3 sequence: CASSLVGLAASTDTQYF. Here the CDR3 DNA reads TGTGCCAGCAGCTTGGTTGGTTTGGCAGCTAGCACAGATACGCAGTATTTT.

CDR3 sequence reads: CASSFQGAPYGYTF. CDR3 coding DNA: TGCGCCAGCAGCTTTCAGGGGGCCCCGTATGGCTACACCTTC. The chain carries TRBV5-1 and TRBJ1-2; 8 bases agree with TRBD1. Unmatched junction bases numbered 5, after V lost 2 bases and J lost 5 bases. Germline-derived CDR1 and CDR2 are SGHRS and YFSETQ. CDR3 length: 14 residues.

Ten or more counts support this clonotype. The CDR3 spells CSAPYPGPNYNEQFF. The CDR3 DNA reads TGCAGTGCTCCGTACCCGGGACCGAACTACAATGAGCAGTTCTTC. The chain has TRBV20-1 and TRBJ2-1; perhaps D is TRBD1 or TRBD2 (5 bases each). Germline V gene lookup returns CDR1 DFQATT and CDR2 SNEGSKA (reference sequence). CDR3 length: 15 residues. Deletions cut 5 bases from V and 3 bases from J, with 17 bases between.

The V and J genes are TRBV5-1 and TRBJ2-1; D could derive from TRBD1 or TRBD2 (6 bases each). The CDR3 runs to 14 residues. CDR1 and CDR2 from the germline V gene are SGHRS and YFSETQ. The V gene lost 0 bases and the J gene lost 3 bases, with 7 bases spanning the gap. CDR3 protein: CASSLEGGYNEQFF. In DNA form, the CDR3 reads TGCGCCAGCAGCTTGGAGGGGGGCTACAATGAGCAGTTCTTC.

The chain employs TRBV20-1 and TRBJ1-3; D may be TRBD1 (5 bases). The CDR3 extends over 11 amino acids. Deletions cut 6 bases from V and 12 bases from J, with 15 bases between. The germline V gene has CDR1 DFQATT and CDR2 SNEGSKA (reference sequence). CDR3 amino acids: CSATDSVNIYF. The CDR3 DNA is TGCAGTGCGACCGACAGCGTGAACATATATTTT.

The V call is TRBV10-3, the J call TRBJ2-2; 14 bases align to TRBD2. Germline CDR1 and CDR2: ENHRY and SYGVKD. This CDR3 comprises 18 residues. Losses at the gene ends were 2 bases for V and 5 bases for J; bases not matched to a gene: 7. CDR3 in DNA: TGTGCCATCAGTGAGCCGGGACTAGCGGGAGTTTCAACCGGGGAGCTGTTTTTT. This encodes CAISEPGLAGVSTGELFF.

This clonotype was recorded a few times. J is TRBJ2-5 and V is TRBV19, with TRBD2 matching 10 bases. J was trimmed by 3 bases and V by 9 bases; bases with no gene match: 7. The V gene's germline CDR1 is LNHDA and CDR2 SQIVND (reference sequence). CDR3 length equals 14 residues. The CDR3 region has the DNA TGTGCCAGCTCTCGGACTAGCGGTAAAGAGACCCAGTACTTC. Its protein is CASSRTSGKETQYF.

This chain connects TRBV4-3 to TRBJ2-5; D is perhaps TRBD2 (6 bases). Trimming took 2 bases from V and 4 from J, leaving 17 bases between them. Germline V lookup: CDR1 LGHNA, CDR2 YSLEER. The CDR3 loop spans 16 amino acids. The CDR3 region is CASSQNFRLDGETQYF. CDR3 DNA sequence: TGCGCCAGCAGCCAAAACTTCAGACTAGATGGAGAGACCCAGTACTTC.

This clonotype is medium-sized. This sequence joins TRBV6-2 or TRBV6-3 and TRBJ2-1, with D perhaps TRBD1 or TRBD2 (5 bases each). Trimming shortened V by 5 bases and J by 0 bases, and 14 bases separated the two germline ends. CDR3 size: 16 residues. The V gene's germline CDR1 is MNHEY and CDR2 SVGEGT. The CDR3 DNA reads as TGTGCCAGCAGTGACCCCGGGACGCTCTCCTACAATGAGCAGTTCTTC. Translation gives CASSDPGTLSYNEQFF.

The rearrangement uses TRBV20-1 and TRBJ2-5; TRBD2 matches 11 bases. CDR1 and CDR2 from the germline V gene are DFQATT and SNEGSKA (reference sequence). The J segment lost 5 bases and the V segment lost 2 bases, leaving 10 bases of the junction unmatched. The CDR3 has 16 amino acids. The CDR3 nucleotides are TGCAGTGCTAGAAGGTTTAGCGGGAGGGCCGGCGAGACCCAGTACTTC. Translated, it gives CSARRFSGRAGETQYF.

This chain connects TRBV4-2 to TRBJ2-2; 11 nucleotides line up with TRBD2. The V gene end was trimmed by 0 bases and the J gene end by 6 bases; junction bases not matched to a gene: 6. The CDR3 is 17 amino acids. Germline CDR1 and CDR2: LGHNA and YNFKEQ. CDR3 sequence reads: CASSQEVAGGLAGELFF. CDR3 nucleotides: TGTGCCAGCAGCCAAGAAGTAGCGGGGGGGTTGGCCGGGGAGCTGTTTTTT.

The rearrangement links TRBV19 to TRBJ2-7; TRBD1 might be the D (5 bases). V lost 6 bases, J lost 0 bases, and 9 bases lay in between. Germline V lookup: CDR1 LNHDA, CDR2 SQIVND (reference sequence). CDR3 length equals 13 residues. CDR3 nucleotides: TGTGCCAGTAGCCTGGACACCTCCTACGAGCAGTACTTC. Translated: CASSLDTSYEQYF.